A selection of T cell receptor beta chains follows, all from one sample in a study of graft-versus-host responses after intestinal transplantation. The assay was immunoSEQ multiplex PCR, and TCRdb's table has in-frame clones only and misses some. This sample has under 7,500 clones, with around 65% found just once. The sample in question was ileum tissue, obtained roughly 50 days after transplant. Receptors originate from a human patient who received an intestinal transplant, so some T cells may come from the graft donor. The CDR3 runs from the conserved cysteine through the conserved F or W. D genes are given only for firm matches. A row's size may be missing; if present it is once, few, many or a size class.

TRBJ1-2 | TRBD1 | . | TRBV7-2 | CASSLRGRYGYTF | TGTGCCAGCAGCTTAAGGGGGCGTTATGGCTACACCTTC
TRBJ1-6 | . | . | TRBV28 | CASSLRQVNSPLHF | TGTGCCAGCAGTTTAAGACAGGTCAATTCACCCCTCCACTTT
TRBJ2-5 | TRBD2 | once | TRBV4-3 | CASSLGTSGGAWYHRETQYF | TGCGCCAGCAGCCTCGGGACTAGCGGGGGGGCTTGGTACCACAGGGAGACCCAGTACTTC
TRBJ2-5 | TRBD2 | . | TRBV2 | CASSEVFRGEGWETQYF | TGTGCCAGCAGTGAAGTGTTCCGGGGGGAGGGTTGGGAGACCCAGTACTTC
TRBJ2-4 | . | few | TRBV2 | CASSSERPGDIQYF | TGTGCCAGCAGTTCTGAGCGGCCGGGGGACATTCAGTACTTC
TRBJ1-1 | . | . | TRBV10-3 | CAISDGNTEAFF | TGTGCCATCAGTGACGGGAACACTGAAGCTTTCTTT
TRBJ1-1 | . | . | TRBV2 | CASSEETVMNTEAFF | TGTGCCAGCAGTGAAGAGACAGTGATGAACACTGAAGCTTTCTTT
TRBJ1-1 | TRBD1 | . | TRBV19 | CASSTDRDITEAFF | TGTGCCAGTAGTACCGACAGGGATATCACTGAAGCTTTCTTT
TRBJ1-1 | . | once | TRBV7-2 | CASSLDRNTEAFF | TGTGCCAGCAGCTTAGACAGGAACACTGAAGCTTTCTTT
TRBJ2-3 | TRBD1 | . | TRBV4-2 | CASSQDVGGQGAVMADTQYF | TGTGCCAGCAGCCAAGATGTCGGGGGACAGGGGGCGGTGATGGCAGATACGCAGTATTTT
TRBJ1-2 | . | . | TRBV18 | CASSPTGDYGYTF | TGTGCCAGCTCACCCACAGGCGACTATGGCTACACCTTC
TRBJ2-2 | . | . | TRBV4-1 | CASSQVTGELFF | TGCGCCAGCAGCCAAGTAACCGGGGAGCTGTTTTTT
TRBJ2-3 | TRBD2 | . | TRBV11-1 | CASSFRGLAGITDTQYF | TGTGCCAGCAGCTTCAGGGGACTAGCGGGTATCACAGATACGCAGTATTTT
TRBJ2-3 | TRBD2 | once | TRBV7-9 | CASSLGPSGATTGTDTQYF | TGTGCCAGCAGCTTAGGTCCTAGCGGGGCGACTACGGGCACAGATACGCAGTATTTT
TRBJ2-3 | . | . | TRBV2 | CASSDWGPSGEGTDTQYF | TGTGCCAGCAGTGACTGGGGGCCCAGCGGGGAGGGCACAGATACGCAGTATTTT
TRBJ2-1 | TRBD2 | few | TRBV18 | CASSTTSGGGNEQFF | TGTGCCAGCTCAACAACTAGCGGGGGTGGCAATGAGCAGTTCTTC
TRBJ2-5 | TRBD2 | few | TRBV4-3 | CASSPELLGTSGGVQYF | TGCGCCAGCAGCCCCGAACTTCTCGGGACTAGCGGGGGGGTTCAGTACTTC
TRBJ1-2 | . | . | TRBV27 | CASRPVQTGKIYGYTF | TGTGCCAGCAGACCTGTCCAGACAGGCAAGATATATGGCTACACCTTC
TRBJ2-6 | TRBD2 | . | TRBV6-4 | CASSDVLASGANVLTF | TGTGCCAGCAGTGACGTACTAGCGTCCGGGGCCAACGTCCTGACTTTC
TRBJ2-2 | TRBD2 | large | TRBV28 | CASTPGLETGELFF | TGTGCCAGCACCCCGGGACTAGAGACCGGGGAGCTGTTTTTT
TRBJ2-6 | . | . | TRBV30 | CAWIRVTSSGANVLTF | TGTGCCTGGATCCGGGTTACGAGCTCTGGGGCCAACGTCCTGACTTTC
TRBJ2-2 | TRBD1 | . | TRBV6-4 | CASSDSTGAGELFF | TGTGCCAGCAGTGACTCGACAGGGGCCGGGGAGCTGTTTTTT
TRBJ1-4 | . | . | TRBV7-9 | CASSRVGGNEKLFF | TGTGCCAGCAGCCGCGTGGGGGGTAATGAAAAACTGTTTTTT
TRBJ2-2 | TRBD1 | . | TRBV4-1 | CASSQGQGNTGELFF | TGCGCCAGCAGCCAAGGACAGGGTAACACCGGGGAGCTGTTTTTT
TRBJ2-1 | TRBD2 | once | TRBV6-4 | CASSFEAGAYNEQFF | TGTGCCAGCAGCTTCGAAGCGGGGGCATACAATGAGCAGTTCTTC
TRBJ2-1 | TRBD2 | . | TRBV2 | CASTDGLAGGGEQFF | TGTGCCAGCACCGACGGTCTAGCGGGGGGGGGTGAGCAGTTCTTC
TRBJ2-5 | TRBD2 | . | TRBV6-5 | CASSSIAGRSGTQYF | TGTGCCAGCAGTTCCATAGCGGGGAGATCGGGAACCCAGTACTTC
TRBJ1-6 | TRBD1 | . | TRBV6-1 | CASSEGGQIGPLHF | TGTGCCAGCAGTGAAGGGGGACAGATTGGCCCCCTCCACTTT